The next 5 T cell receptor beta chains were all read from a single sample in a study of glioma-infiltrating T cells. TCR alpha and beta CDR3 regions were amplified from RNA using iRepertoire nested multiplex PCR. TCRdb ran MiXCR on the multiplex PCR reads and lists one entry per CDR3 protein. Of about 190,000 distinct CDR3 sequences in the sample, 25% to 35% were seen once. The sequencing sample was made of glioma tissue, nonneoplastic brain tissue, or PBMCs (not recorded which). These TCRs come from a human donor with low-grade glioma or glioblastoma, undergoing nonglioma brain surgery, or in good health (not recorded which).

This clonotype was seen at least ten times. The chain links TRBV7-2 to TRBJ1-1; perhaps TRBD1 as D (5 bases). The CDR3 loop spans 16 amino acids. CDR1 is SGHTA and CDR2 is FQGNSA in the germline V gene. Trimming stripped 5 bases from V and 0 bases from J, with 16 bases between. The CDR3 sequence: CASSSMAGGMNTEAFF. CDR3 coding DNA: TGTGCCAGCAGCAGCATGGCGGGGGGGATGAACACTGAAGCTTTCTTT.

This clonotype is a singleton in its sample. This chain links TRBV7-2 with TRBJ2-1, with 10 bases identical to TRBD2. The CDR3 totals 16 residues. Per the germline V gene, CDR1 is SGHTA and CDR2 is FQGNSA. V dropped 0 bases and J dropped 3; count of bases not matched to a gene: 2. Here the CDR3 reads CASSLAPSGGYNEQFF. The CDR3 nucleotides are TGTGCCAGCAGCTTAGCGCCTAGCGGGGGCTACAATGAGCAGTTCTTC.

V usage is TRBV5-6 and J usage is TRBJ2-3, with D perhaps matching TRBD2 (10 bases). Germline CDR1 and CDR2: SGHDT and YYEEEE. This CDR3 region has 21 residues. V lost 4 bases and J 2 bases, leaving 32 bases between the germline ends. The CDR3 DNA reads as TGTGCCAGCAGCCGGACAGGGGCCGACCTCCTTACTAGCGGGAACACAGATACGCAGTATTTT. Protein product: CASSRTGADLLTSGNTDTQYF.

CDR3 loop: CASSPPGTPINQPQHF. The CDR3 coding sequence is TGTGCCAGCAGTCCCCCCGGGACACCGATTAATCAGCCCCAGCATTTT. V usage is TRBV6-7 and J usage is TRBJ1-5, with TRBD1 as a possible D gene (6 bases). TRBV6-7 is an ORF for which the function is uncertain. CDR3 length equals 16 residues. Trimming removed 5 bases from V and 4 bases from J, with 18 bases in between.

About this clonotype: This clone may be a read error of a much larger clone one base away. As DNA, the CDR3 is TGCGCCAGCAGCTCCGGGACAGGGAATCGAGAGACCAAGTACTTC. Residues: CASSSGTGNRETKYF. J is TRBJ2-5 and V is TRBV5-1, with 9 bases identical to TRBD1. Germline V gene data show CDR1 as SGHRS and CDR2 as YFSETQ. CDR3 length: 15 residues.